This is a list of T cell receptor beta chains from one sample in a study of long-term antiretroviral therapy in people with HIV. Some clones are missing from TCRdb's copy, which holds only in-frame ones; the method was immunoSEQ multiplex PCR. This repertoire shows roughly 15,000 clones, approximately 85% found once; its top ten account for around a tenth. The material sequenced was unsorted PBMCs, taken 6.2 years after starting antiretroviral therapy. These receptors all stem from a man aged 35-49 years with HIV. The CDR3 runs from the conserved cysteine through the conserved F or W.

CDR3	V	J
CASRIQRASSYEQYF	TRBV27	TRBJ2-7
CAWSRDNSQAYEQYF	TRBV30	TRBJ2-7
CATSSPGTGGAVDTGELFF	TRBV15	TRBJ2-2
CASSLTQGSSFGELFF	TRBV7-2	TRBJ2-2
CASTGLAGANEQFF	TRBV19	TRBJ2-1
CASSLQSLEQFF	TRBV7-2	TRBJ2-1
CASSSPAAGFSRDTQYF	TRBV27	TRBJ2-3
CASSSLGGGKNIQYF	TRBV2	TRBJ2-4
CASSLTGQGYNEQFF	TRBV11-3	TRBJ2-1
CASSLDWLGQATNEQFF	TRBV5-1	TRBJ2-1
CASKGLVSGDEQFF	TRBV2	TRBJ2-1
CASSRQDNEQFF	TRBV11-3	TRBJ2-1
CASSLERTPLRFF	TRBV11-2	TRBJ2-1
CASSLLAGGTEAFF	TRBV27	TRBJ1-1
CASSSHSWTDNQPQHF	TRBV7-2	TRBJ1-5
CASSFTGEIEQYF	TRBV18	TRBJ2-7
CASSLSGLMNTEAFF	TRBV27	TRBJ1-1
CASSRTSGRGSYTDTQYF	TRBV4-3	TRBJ2-3
CASSFARANEQFF	TRBV7-9	TRBJ2-1
CASSVTGAGDTQYF	TRBV9	TRBJ2-3
CASSSPQPVETQYF	TRBV9	TRBJ2-5
CSVSGAGELFF	TRBV29-1	TRBJ2-2
CASSPRGRTNEKLFF	TRBV18	TRBJ1-4
CASGLGAGLTGELFF	TRBV12-5	TRBJ2-2
CASSLSRYNEQFF	TRBV5-6	TRBJ2-1
CASSLAGRASTDTQYF	TRBV11-2	TRBJ2-3
CASKGRDVGTQYF	TRBV6-1	TRBJ2-5
CASCSSGNTGELFF	TRBV27	TRBJ2-2
CASSQDRQDNQPQHF	TRBV4-3	TRBJ1-5
CAWREGTYEQYF	TRBV30	TRBJ2-7
CASSRESRTGELFF	TRBV7-9	TRBJ2-2
CASSLVGGLYNEQFF	TRBV7-3	TRBJ2-1
CASNLGGPEAFF	TRBV5-3	TRBJ1-1